This TCR beta chain was documented in a study of OX40 agonist ivuxolimab in advanced cancers. On the study more broadly: Melanoma, hepatocellular carcinoma, head and neck or renal cell cancer occurred in dose-escalation patients. Patients were roughly 83% male with ages roughly 20 to 90, mean around 58. Three patients responded partially, comprising one with hepatocellular carcinoma and two with cutaneous melanoma. Overall study findings and caveats: The study found that CD8+ T cells averaged more expanded clones than CD4+.

Germline assignment: CDR1 MNHEY and CDR2 SVGAGI. Trimming at V came to 6 bases and at J to 7 bases, leaving 5 bases not matched to a gene. This CDR3 region has 13 residues. Only in-frame clones appear in the TCRdb table, and some are missing; sequencing was by immunoSEQ multiplex PCR. The table lists about 93,000 clones, about 91% of them singletons. A note on this clone: The antigen remains undetermined.

The chain has TRBV6-5 and TRBJ1-5; 8 bases map to TRBD1. The sequence came from an adult with an advanced solid tumor such as melanoma, head and neck, liver or kidney cancer. The sample here was CD4+ or CD8+ T cells sorted from blood, taken in a trial of the OX40 agonist ivuxolimab. CDR3 nucleotides: TGTGCCAGCAGAGGACAGGGTCGACAGCCCCAGCATTTT. Amino acid sequence: CASRGQGRQPQHF.